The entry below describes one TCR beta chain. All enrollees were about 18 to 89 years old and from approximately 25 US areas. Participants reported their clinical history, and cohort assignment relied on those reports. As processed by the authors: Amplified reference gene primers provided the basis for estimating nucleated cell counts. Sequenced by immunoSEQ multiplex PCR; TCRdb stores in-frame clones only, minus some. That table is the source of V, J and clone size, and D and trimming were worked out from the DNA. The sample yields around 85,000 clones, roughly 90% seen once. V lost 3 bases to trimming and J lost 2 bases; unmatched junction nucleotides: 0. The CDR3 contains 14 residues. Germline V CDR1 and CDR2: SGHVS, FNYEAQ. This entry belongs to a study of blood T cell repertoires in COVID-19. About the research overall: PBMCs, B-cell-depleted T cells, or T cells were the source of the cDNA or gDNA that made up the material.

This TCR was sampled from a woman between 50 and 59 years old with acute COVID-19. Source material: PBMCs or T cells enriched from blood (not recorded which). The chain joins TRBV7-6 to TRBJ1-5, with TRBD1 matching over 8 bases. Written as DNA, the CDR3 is TGTGCCAGCAGCTTGGGACAGGGCAATCAGCCCCAGCATTTT. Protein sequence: CASSLGQGNQPQHF.